The present TCR beta chain was sequenced within a study of immune evolution from preneoplasia to lung adenocarcinoma. Whole-study results and caveats: Later-stage lesions appeared to have more T cells, more diversity, less clonality.

About this clone itself: Antigen specificity is unknown.

This table comes from immunoSEQ multiplex PCR, and its TCRdb copy is limited to in-frame clones, with some not included. This sample carries under 5,000 clones, around four fifths of them seen once, and the ten largest clones take 8% to 10%. This CDR3 is built from 16 residues. The V end lost 0 bases, the J end lost 6 bases, and 12 bases lay between the germline ends. From germline, CDR1 is MNHNS and CDR2 SASEGT. The sequence was obtained from a person aged 65 to 85 with lung adenocarcinoma. Source material: FFPE minimally invasive lung adenocarcinoma tissue. The chain uses TRBV6-1 and TRBJ1-6, with no clear D. This CDR3 reads CASSEAEPSRNSPLHF. In DNA form, the CDR3 reads TGTGCCAGCAGTGAAGCGGAGCCAAGTCGTAATTCACCCCTCCACTTT.